A selection of T cell receptor beta chains follows, all from one sample in a study of early T cells in non-severe SARS-CoV-2 infection. TCRdb fed the 5' RACE reads into MiXCR, producing one record per CDR3 protein. The table has 95,000 to 100,000 distinct CDR3 sequences, around 14% seen once; the top ten hold around 2.4%. Sample: whole blood. The origin of the receptors is an adult who was a healthcare worker with PCR-confirmed SARS-CoV-2 infection or an uninfected control (not recorded which). Each CDR3 is given with its conserved first and last residue. The D gene is left open where the match is weak. For some rows the clone size is stated as once, few or many, or as a class when expanded; others skip it.

v_gene	j_gene	d_gene	abundance	CDR3aa	CDR3nt
TRBV28	TRBJ2-7	TRBD2	-	CASKRGLGDEQYF	TGTGCCAGCAAGCGGGGGTTGGGGGACGAGCAGTACTTC
TRBV20-1	TRBJ2-2	-	many	CSARGPNTGELFF	TGCAGTGCTAGGGGTCCGAACACCGGGGAGCTGTTTTTT
TRBV7-2	TRBJ2-1	TRBD2	many	CASSLPLAGTSGHNEQFF	TGTGCCAGCAGCTTACCCCTGGCCGGGACTAGCGGGCACAATGAGCAGTTCTTC
TRBV15	TRBJ1-2	-	few	CATSRDRPEALVRGYTF	TGTGCCACCAGCAGAGATCGGCCAGAAGCACTTGTGCGAGGCTACACCTTC
TRBV6-2/TRBV6-3	TRBJ1-2	-	-	CASNVQGSGGYTF	TGTGCCAGCAACGTACAGGGATCCGGTGGCTACACCTTC
TRBV4-1	TRBJ1-5	-	many	CASSQSQGFQPQHF	TGCGCCAGCAGCCAATCCCAGGGATTTCAGCCCCAGCATTTT
TRBV29-1	TRBJ2-3	TRBD1	-	CSNTGTGDVDTQYF	TGCAGCAACACCGGGACAGGGGATGTGGATACGCAGTATTTT
TRBV4-1	TRBJ2-1	TRBD1	-	CASSQAPDRAQFF	TGCGCCAGCAGCCAAGCCCCGGACAGGGCGCAGTTCTTC
TRBV7-6	TRBJ2-3	TRBD2	few	CASSLASGGDTDTQYF	TGTGCCAGCAGCTTGGCTAGCGGGGGCGACACAGATACGCAGTATTTT
TRBV7-2	TRBJ1-1	TRBD1	-	CASSLDRGRPAEAFF	TGTGCCAGCAGCTTGGACAGGGGGCGACCGGCTGAAGCTTTCTTT